Listed here are 20 T cell receptor beta chains from one sample, sequenced in a study of lymphopenia after photon versus proton radiotherapy. Assay: immunoSEQ multiplex PCR; the TCRdb copy retains only in-frame clones and omits some. Counted here are some 20,000 clones, about four fifths occurring once; the ten biggest clones make up under 3.5%. The sequenced sample was peripheral blood, obtained from a patient treated with photon-based radiotherapy. The receptors here all came from a woman aged 50 to 60 with pancreatic cancer.

The genes are TRBV6-5 and TRBJ2-7; the match to TRBD1 covers 9 bases. CDR3 length: 16 amino acids. Looked up from germline, CDR1 is MNHEY and CDR2 is SVGAGI. Unmatched junction bases numbered 3, after V lost 0 bases and J lost 0 bases. CDR3 loop: CASSYSRTGVSYEQYF. DNA of the CDR3: TGTGCCAGCAGTTACTCGCGGACAGGGGTCTCCTACGAGCAGTACTTC.

There are a few counts of this clone. J is TRBJ2-1 and V is TRBV15; the D call may be TRBD1 or TRBD2 (6 bases each). V shed 1 base and J shed 3 bases, with 13 bases lying between them. The CDR3 totals 16 residues. Germline CDR1 reads LNHNV; CDR2 reads YYDKDF (reference sequence). DNA for the CDR3: TGTGCCACCAGCAGAGGGGGGGACACCATCTACAATGAGCAGTTCTTC. This codes for CATSRGGDTIYNEQFF.

This clone was recorded a few times. This chain joins TRBV6-5 and TRBJ2-7; 10 positions match TRBD1. V shed 2 bases and J 4 bases; nucleotides not matched to a gene: 2. The length of the CDR3 is 14 residues. Germline lookup yields CDR1 MNHEY and CDR2 SVGAGI. CDR3 in amino acids: CASSYRGQGYEQYF. The CDR3 DNA reads as TGTGCCAGCAGTTACAGGGGACAGGGGTACGAGCAGTACTTC.

The chain links TRBV15 to TRBJ1-4; possibly TRBD1 for D (5 bases). The CDR3 contains 17 residues. Trimming left V 4 bases short and J 2 bases short, with 17 bases between. Germline CDR1 is LNHNV and CDR2 is YYDKDF (reference sequence). The CDR3 region has the DNA TGTGCCACCAGCACAGCTGGGACGGTGAGGACTAATGAAAAACTGTTTTTT. Translation: CATSTAGTVRTNEKLFF.

This clone has just a few counts. The chain carries TRBV5-1 and TRBJ2-2; 8 positions match TRBD1. Germline CDR1 SGHRS, CDR2 YFSETQ. The length of the CDR3 is 13 residues. V shed 7 bases and J 1 base; nucleotides not matched to a gene: 0. The CDR3 DNA follows: TGCGCCAGCGGGACAGGGAACACCGGGGAGCTGTTTTTT. Encoded protein: CASGTGNTGELFF.

This clone was seen only once. This chain joins TRBV5-1 and TRBJ2-1; TRBD2 agrees at 7 bases. Trimming took 0 bases from V and 0 from J; bases not matched to a gene: 3. Germline loops: CDR1 SGHRS, CDR2 YFSETQ. This CDR3 is built from 16 residues. The CDR3 loop is CASSLEGGGSYNEQFF. CDR3 bases: TGCGCCAGCAGCTTGGAAGGCGGGGGCTCCTACAATGAGCAGTTCTTC.

This clone was counted a single time. The V gene is TRBV6-5, the J gene TRBJ1-5; tentative D call: TRBD1 (6 bases). The germline CDR1 and CDR2 sequences are MNHEY and SVGAGI. The CDR3 is 14 residues long. V was pared by 3 bases and J by 4 bases, with 10 bases between. The CDR3 nucleotides are TGTGCCAGCAGTTATACAGGGCGGAATCAGCCCCAGCATTTT. Protein sequence: CASSYTGRNQPQHF.

V is TRBV11-3 and J is TRBJ2-6, with D possibly being TRBD1 or TRBD2 (6 bases each). The germline gives CDR1 SGHNT, CDR2 YENEEA. CDR3 size: 18 residues. V was cut by 4 bases and J by 0 bases, with 16 bases left in between. CDR3 sequence reads: CASSSEGESNSGANVLTF. CDR3 bases: TGTGCCAGCAGCTCGGAGGGGGAGTCTAACTCTGGGGCCAACGTCCTGACTTTC.

The sample holds one count of this clone. CDR3 loop: CASSQEGSGGVETQYF. The CDR3 DNA reads TGCGCCAGCAGCCAAGAAGGCAGCGGGGGGGTGGAGACCCAGTACTTC. V is TRBV4-3 and J is TRBJ2-5; 10 bases map to TRBD2. CDR3 length equals 16 residues. V was clipped by 0 bases and J by 5 bases; unmatched bases: 6. The V gene's germline CDR1 is LGHNA and CDR2 YSLEER.

The V call is TRBV5-6, the J call TRBJ2-3; D remains unclear. V lost 5 bases to trimming and J lost 4 bases, with 11 bases between them. From germline, CDR1 is SGHDT and CDR2 YYEEEE. The CDR3 runs to 13 residues. The CDR3 coding sequence is TGTGCCAGCAGGAGAGCAAGACCAGATACGCAGTATTTT. It translates to CASRRARPDTQYF.

The chain is built from TRBV7-3 and TRBJ1-2; D gene uncertain. CDR3 size: 13 residues. Trimming took off 2 bases at V and 2 bases at J, with 6 bases between the two ends. Germline loops: CDR1 SGHTA, CDR2 FQGTGA. CDR3 sequence: CASSLFVNYGYTF. The CDR3 DNA follows: TGTGCCAGCAGCTTATTCGTCAACTATGGCTACACCTTC.

The chain employs TRBV2 and TRBJ1-3, with no clear D. The CDR3 length is 14 residues. The germline V gene encodes CDR1 SNHLY and CDR2 FYNNEI. Trimming removed 3 bases at V and 0 bases at J, with 6 bases between. CDR3: CASSDADSGNTIYF. The CDR3 DNA is TGTGCCAGCAGTGACGCGGACTCTGGAAACACCATATATTTT.

The chain combines TRBV4-3 with TRBJ1-2; TRBD1 is a possible D gene (5 bases). With 0 bases removed from V and 3 bases from J, the gap between germline ends came to 14 bases. From germline, CDR1 is LGHNA and CDR2 YSLEER. This CDR3 region has 16 residues. This CDR3 is CASSQEPGARDYGYTF. CDR3 DNA: TGCGCCAGCAGCCAAGAACCCGGGGCGCGGGACTATGGCTACACCTTC.

In its sample, this clone was seen once. The genes are TRBV28 and TRBJ2-2; a weak D match, TRBD2 (6 bases). This CDR3 contains 16 residues. Germline values: CDR1 MDHEN, CDR2 SYDVKM. The ends were cut back, 5 bases at V and 6 bases at J, with 19 bases in the middle. The CDR3 is CASSPAGSSKAGELFF. CDR3 bases: TGTGCCAGCAGTCCAGCCGGGAGTAGCAAGGCCGGGGAGCTGTTTTTT.

The rearrangement joins TRBV10-2 to TRBJ2-7; D might be TRBD2 (6 bases). CDR1 and CDR2 (germline): WSHSY, SAAADI. There are 15 residues in the CDR3. The V gene lost 6 bases and the J gene lost 1 base, with 16 bases spanning the gap. The CDR3 loop reads CASRRARDFSYEQYF. The CDR3, as DNA: TGCGCCAGCAGAAGGGCGCGGGACTTTTCCTACGAGCAGTACTTC.

The CDR3 here is CASSPRQGRAGELFF. As DNA, the CDR3 is TGTGCCAGCAGCCCTCGACAGGGGCGGGCCGGGGAGCTGTTTTTT. This chain uses TRBV4-2 with TRBJ2-2; 8 bases fit TRBD1. There are 15 residues in the CDR3. With 4 bases clipped from V and 6 bases from J, the junction kept 7 bases outside the gene matches. Germline values: CDR1 LGHNA, CDR2 YNFKEQ.

This chain links TRBV15 with TRBJ1-1, with D perhaps TRBD1 (6 bases). Germline V gene sequence: CDR1 LNHNV, CDR2 YYDKDF (reference sequence). The CDR3 spans 15 residues. Trimming took off 1 base at V and 7 bases at J, with 16 bases between the two ends. CDR3 coding DNA: TGTGCCACCAGCAGAGTCCGGGACATAGATAATGAAGCTTTCTTT. Translated: CATSRVRDIDNEAFF.

This clone was detected only once. V is TRBV5-1 and J is TRBJ2-5; 7 bases are a match to TRBD2. CDR3 length equals 14 residues. The V gene's germline CDR1 is SGHRS and CDR2 YFSETQ. The V segment lost 4 bases and the J segment 0 bases; nucleotides outside the gene matches: 3. CDR3 sequence: CASSLSGYQETQYF. CDR3 coding DNA: TGCGCCAGCAGCCTTAGCGGGTACCAAGAGACCCAGTACTTC.

The chain links TRBV28 to TRBJ2-5; D call uncertain. The length of the CDR3 is 15 residues. Trimming stripped 6 bases from V and 1 base from J, with 15 bases between. Germline values: CDR1 MDHEN, CDR2 SYDVKM. The CDR3 DNA reads as TGTGCCAGCAGCTTCCTCAAAGGGTCCCAAGAGACCCAGTACTTC. Translated, it gives CASSFLKGSQETQYF.

The genes are TRBV4-1 and TRBJ1-5; TRBD1 aligns across 8 bases. Germline CDR1 reads MGHRA; CDR2 reads YSYEKL. The V segment lost 0 bases and the J segment 5 bases; nucleotides outside the gene matches: 3. The CDR3 spans 15 residues. CDR3 region: CASSQDDRGHQPQHF. CDR3 coding DNA: TGCGCCAGCAGCCAAGATGACAGGGGTCATCAGCCCCAGCATTTT.